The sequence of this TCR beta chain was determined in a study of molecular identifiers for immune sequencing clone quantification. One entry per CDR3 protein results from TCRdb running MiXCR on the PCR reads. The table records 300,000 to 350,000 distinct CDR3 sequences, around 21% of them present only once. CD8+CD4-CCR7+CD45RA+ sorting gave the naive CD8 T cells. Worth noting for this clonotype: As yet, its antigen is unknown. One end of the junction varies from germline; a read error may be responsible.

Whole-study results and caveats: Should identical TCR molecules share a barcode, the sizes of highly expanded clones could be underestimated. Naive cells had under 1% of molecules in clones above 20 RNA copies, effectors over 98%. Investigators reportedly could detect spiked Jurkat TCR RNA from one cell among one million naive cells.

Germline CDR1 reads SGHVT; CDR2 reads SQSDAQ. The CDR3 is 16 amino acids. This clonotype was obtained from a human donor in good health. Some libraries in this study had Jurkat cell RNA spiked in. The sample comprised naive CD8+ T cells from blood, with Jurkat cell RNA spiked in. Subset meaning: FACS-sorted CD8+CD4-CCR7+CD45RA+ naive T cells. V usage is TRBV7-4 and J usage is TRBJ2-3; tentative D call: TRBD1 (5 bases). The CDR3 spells CASAREEQGATDTQYF. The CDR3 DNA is TGCGCCAGTGCGAGAGAAGAGCAGGGTGCCACAGATACGCAGTATTTT.